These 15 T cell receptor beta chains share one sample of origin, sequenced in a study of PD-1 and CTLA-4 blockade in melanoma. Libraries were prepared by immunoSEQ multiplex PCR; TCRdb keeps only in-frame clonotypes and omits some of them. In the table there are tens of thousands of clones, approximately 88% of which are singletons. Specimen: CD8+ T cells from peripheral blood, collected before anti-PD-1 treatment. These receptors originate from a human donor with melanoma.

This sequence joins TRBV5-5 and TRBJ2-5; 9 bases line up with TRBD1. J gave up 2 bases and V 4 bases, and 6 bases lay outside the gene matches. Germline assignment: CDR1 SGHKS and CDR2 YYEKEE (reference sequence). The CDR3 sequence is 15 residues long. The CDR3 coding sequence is TGTGCCAGCAGCGCTGGGACAGGGCTACAAGAGACCCAGTACTTC. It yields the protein CASSAGTGLQETQYF.

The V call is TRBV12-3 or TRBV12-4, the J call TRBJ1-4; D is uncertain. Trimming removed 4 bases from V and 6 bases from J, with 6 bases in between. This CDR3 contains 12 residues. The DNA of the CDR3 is TGTGCCAGCAGTTGGACGCATGAAAAACTGTTTTTT. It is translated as CASSWTHEKLFF.

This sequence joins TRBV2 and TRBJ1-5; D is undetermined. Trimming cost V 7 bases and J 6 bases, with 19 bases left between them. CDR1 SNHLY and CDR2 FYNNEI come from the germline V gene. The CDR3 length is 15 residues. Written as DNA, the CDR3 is TGTGCCAGCACCCAGAGCCCCGGCGGCACTCAGCCCCAGCATTTT. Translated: CASTQSPGGTQPQHF.

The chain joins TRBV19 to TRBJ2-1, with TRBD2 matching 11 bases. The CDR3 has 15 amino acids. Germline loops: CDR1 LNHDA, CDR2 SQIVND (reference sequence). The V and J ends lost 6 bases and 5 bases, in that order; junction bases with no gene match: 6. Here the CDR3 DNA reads TGTGCCAGTAGGGCAGGACTAGCGGGCCACAATGAGCAGTTCTTC. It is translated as CASRAGLAGHNEQFF.

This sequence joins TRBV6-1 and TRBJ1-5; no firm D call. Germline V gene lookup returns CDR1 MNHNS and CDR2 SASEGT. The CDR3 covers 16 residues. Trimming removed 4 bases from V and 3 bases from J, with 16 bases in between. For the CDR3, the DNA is TGTGCCAGCAGTGTTTCCGCCGGGGAATCCAATCAGCCCCAGCATTTT. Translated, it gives CASSVSAGESNQPQHF.

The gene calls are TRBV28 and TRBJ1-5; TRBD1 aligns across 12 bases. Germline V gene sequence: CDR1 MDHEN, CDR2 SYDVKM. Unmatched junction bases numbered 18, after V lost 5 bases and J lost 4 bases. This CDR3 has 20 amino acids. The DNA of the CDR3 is TGTGCCAGCAGTCTCCCTACCGGGACAGGGGGCGCGTTCGGTAATCAGCCCCAGCATTTT. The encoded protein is CASSLPTGTGGAFGNQPQHF.

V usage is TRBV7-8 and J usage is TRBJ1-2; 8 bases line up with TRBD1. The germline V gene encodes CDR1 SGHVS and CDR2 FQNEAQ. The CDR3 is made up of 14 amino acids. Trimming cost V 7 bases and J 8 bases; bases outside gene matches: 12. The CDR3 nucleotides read TGTGCCAGCACCTCCCGGGCAGGGGGCGAGGGCTACACCTTC. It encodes CASTSRAGGEGYTF.

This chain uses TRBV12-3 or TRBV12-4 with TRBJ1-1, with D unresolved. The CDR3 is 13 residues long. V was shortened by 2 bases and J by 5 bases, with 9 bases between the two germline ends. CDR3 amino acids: CASSLPGATEAFF. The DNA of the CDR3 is TGTGCCAGCAGTTTACCAGGTGCGACTGAAGCTTTCTTT.

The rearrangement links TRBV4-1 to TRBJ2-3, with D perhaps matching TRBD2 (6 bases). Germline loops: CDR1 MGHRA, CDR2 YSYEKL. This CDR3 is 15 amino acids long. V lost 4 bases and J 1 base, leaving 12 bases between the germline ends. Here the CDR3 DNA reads TGCGCCAGCAGCCTTACTAGCTATGGCACAGATACGCAGTATTTT. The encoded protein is CASSLTSYGTDTQYF.

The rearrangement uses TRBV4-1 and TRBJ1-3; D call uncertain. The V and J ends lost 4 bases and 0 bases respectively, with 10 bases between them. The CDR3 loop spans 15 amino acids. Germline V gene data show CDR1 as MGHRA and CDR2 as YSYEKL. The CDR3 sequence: CASSPGEDSGNTIYF. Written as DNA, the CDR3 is TGCGCCAGCAGCCCTGGGGAAGACTCTGGAAACACCATATATTTT.

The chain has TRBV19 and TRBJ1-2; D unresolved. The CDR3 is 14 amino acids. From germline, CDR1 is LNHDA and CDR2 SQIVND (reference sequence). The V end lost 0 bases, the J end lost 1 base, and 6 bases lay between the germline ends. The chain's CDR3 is CASSIDDNNYGYTF. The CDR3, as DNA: TGTGCCAGTAGTATAGACGACAATAACTATGGCTACACCTTC.

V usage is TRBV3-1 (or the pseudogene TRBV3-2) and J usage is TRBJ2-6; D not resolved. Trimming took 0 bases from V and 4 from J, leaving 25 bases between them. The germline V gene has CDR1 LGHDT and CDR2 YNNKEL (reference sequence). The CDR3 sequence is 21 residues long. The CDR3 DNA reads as TGTGCCAGCAGCCAAGATTTAACCTTCCTTGACCCTGAAACGGGGGCCAACGTCCTGACTTTC. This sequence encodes CASSQDLTFLDPETGANVLTF.

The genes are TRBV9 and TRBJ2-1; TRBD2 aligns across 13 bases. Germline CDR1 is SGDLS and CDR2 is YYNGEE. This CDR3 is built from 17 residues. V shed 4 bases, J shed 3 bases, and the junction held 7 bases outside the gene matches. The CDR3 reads CASSPWTSGGHYNEQFF. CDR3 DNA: TGTGCCAGCAGCCCGTGGACTAGCGGGGGTCACTACAATGAGCAGTTCTTC.

The CDR3 bases are TGTGCCAGCAGTTTAGAGTCACCTAACTATGGCTACACCTTC. This sequence encodes CASSLESPNYGYTF. The gene calls are TRBV28 and TRBJ1-2; D gene unclear. The CDR3 covers 14 residues. From germline, CDR1 is MDHEN and CDR2 SYDVKM. Trimming cost V 2 bases and J 0 bases, with 7 bases left between them.

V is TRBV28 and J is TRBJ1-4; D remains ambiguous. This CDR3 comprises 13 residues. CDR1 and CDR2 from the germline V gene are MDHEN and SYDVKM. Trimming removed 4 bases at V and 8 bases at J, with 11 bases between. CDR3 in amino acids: CASSSEEGEKLFF. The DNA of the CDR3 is TGTGCCAGCAGTTCCGAGGAGGGAGAAAAACTGTTTTTT.